Following are 4 T cell receptor beta chains from one sample sequenced in a study of cytomegalovirus exposure and HLA in healthy donors. The PCR contained 60 Vbeta and 13 Jbeta primers. Data came from immunoSEQ multiplex PCR; TCRdb stores just in-frame clones and leaves some out. This repertoire shows 130,000 to 150,000 clones, about 80% found once; its top ten account for around 2.4%. What was sequenced was PBMCs. All receptors come from a woman under 30 in good health and CMV-seropositive.

The rearrangement joins TRBV7-9 to TRBJ2-1, with 7 bases matching TRBD1. The CDR3 is 16 amino acids. Per germline, CDR1 SEHNR and CDR2 FQNEAQ (reference sequence). The junction had 19 bases not matched to a gene; V was cut back by 5 bases and J by 12 bases. The CDR3 spells CASSRETGNRMLWQFF. The CDR3 DNA follows: TGTGCCAGCAGCCGAGAGACAGGGAATCGTATGTTGTGGCAGTTCTTC.

This CDR3 is CASSSTSIALKNSPLHF. As DNA, the CDR3 is TGTGCCAGCAGTTCCACATCCATAGCTCTGAAGAATTCACCCCTCCACTTT. The V call is TRBV27, the J call TRBJ1-6; no reliable D call. From germline, CDR1 is MNHEY and CDR2 SMNVEV (reference sequence). V was pared by 4 bases and J by 7 bases, with 20 bases between. This CDR3 comprises 17 residues.

V usage is TRBV5-4 and J usage is TRBJ1-1; 9 nucleotides align to TRBD1. Germline CDR1 is SGHNT and CDR2 is YYREEE (reference sequence). This CDR3 has 14 residues. The V segment lost 0 bases and the J segment 10 bases; nucleotides outside the gene matches: 7. CDR3 bases: TGTGCCAGCAGCTTGGTGGGACAGGGTCGGGGAGCTTTCTTT. It yields the protein CASSLVGQGRGAFF. The entire variable domain, with the rest obtained from reference TRBV5-4 and TRBJ1-1, is as follows: ETGVTQSPTHLIKTRGQQVTLRCSSQSGHNTVSWYQQALGQGPQFIFQYYREEENGRGNFPPRFSGLQFPNYSSELNVNALELDDSALYLCASSLVGQGRGAFFGQGTRLTVV.

The chain is built from TRBV2 and TRBJ2-7; no clear D. Trimming left V 3 bases short and J 4 bases short, with 16 bases between. The CDR3 is 15 residues long. Germline-derived CDR1 and CDR2 are SNHLY and FYNNEI. The CDR3 nucleotides read TGTGCCAGCAGTGAGTCAGGCAGACCAATTTACGAGCAGTACTTC. Protein sequence: CASSESGRPIYEQYF. The whole variable domain, filled in from reference TRBV2 and TRBJ2-7, reads EPEVTQTPSHQVTQMGQEVILRCVPISNHLYFYWYRQILGQKVEFLVSFYNNEISEKSEIFDDQFSVERPDGSNFTLKIRSTKLEDSAMYFCASSESGRPIYEQYFGPGTRLTVT.